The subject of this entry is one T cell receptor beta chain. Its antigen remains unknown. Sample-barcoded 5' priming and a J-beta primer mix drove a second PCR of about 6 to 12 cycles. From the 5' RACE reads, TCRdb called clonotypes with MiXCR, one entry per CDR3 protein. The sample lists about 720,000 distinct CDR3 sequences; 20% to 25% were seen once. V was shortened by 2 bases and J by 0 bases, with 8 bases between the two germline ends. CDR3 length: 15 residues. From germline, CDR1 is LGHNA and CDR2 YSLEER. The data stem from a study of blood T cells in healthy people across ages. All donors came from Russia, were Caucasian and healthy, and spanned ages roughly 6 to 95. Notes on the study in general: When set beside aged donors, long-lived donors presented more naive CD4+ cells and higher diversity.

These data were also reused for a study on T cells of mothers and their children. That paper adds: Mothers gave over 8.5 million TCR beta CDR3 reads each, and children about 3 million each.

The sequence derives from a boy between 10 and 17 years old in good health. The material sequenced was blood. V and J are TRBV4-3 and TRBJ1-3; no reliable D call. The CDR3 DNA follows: TGCGCCAGCAGCCAAATGCTAATCTCTGGAAACACCATATATTTT. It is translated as CASSQMLISGNTIYF.